In its sample, the clone carrying this TCR beta chain was seen a few times. Isolated RNA was reverse transcribed in full, so expressed TCRB transcripts were sequenced. Sequencing was performed with immunoSEQ multiplex PCR; in TCRdb, only in-frame clones are kept and a portion is missing. The table lists hundreds of thousands of clones, 30% of them singletons. This sample was taken from a study of beta chain features in type 1 diabetes. The CDR3 spans 16 residues. Germline CDR1 SGHNT, CDR2 YYREEE (reference sequence). V lost 4 bases, J lost 3 bases, and 13 bases stayed unmatched. The chain employs TRBV5-4 and TRBJ2-7; 7 bases fit TRBD2. The sequenced sample was naive CD4+ T cells from blood. The receptor's source is a man aged 18 to 35 in good health. CDR3: CASSPSLSSGSYEQYF. The CDR3 region has the DNA TGTGCCAGCAGCCCATCCCTTTCTAGCGGAAGCTACGAGCAGTACTTC. Based on the CDR3 plus reference TRBV5-4 and TRBJ2-7, the full variable domain is ETGVTQSPTHLIKTRGQQVTLRCSSQSGHNTVSWYQQALGQGPQFIFQYYREEENGRGNFPPRFSGLQFPNYSSELNVNALELDDSALYLCASSPSLSSGSYEQYFGPGTRLTVT.